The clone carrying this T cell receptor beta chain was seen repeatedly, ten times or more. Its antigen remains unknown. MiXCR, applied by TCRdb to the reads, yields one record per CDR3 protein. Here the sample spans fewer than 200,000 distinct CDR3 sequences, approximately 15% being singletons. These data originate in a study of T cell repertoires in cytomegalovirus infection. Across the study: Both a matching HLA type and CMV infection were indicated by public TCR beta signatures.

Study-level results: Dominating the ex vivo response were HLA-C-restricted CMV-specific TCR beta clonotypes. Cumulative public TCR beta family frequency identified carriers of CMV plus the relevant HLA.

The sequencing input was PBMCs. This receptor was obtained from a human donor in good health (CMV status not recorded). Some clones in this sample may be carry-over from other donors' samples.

CDR3 in DNA: TGTGCCAGCAGCCCGGGGGAACGGTTGAGAGATACGCAGTATTTT. Translated, it gives CASSPGERLRDTQYF. The chain is built from TRBV12-3 or TRBV12-4 and TRBJ2-3; tentative D call: TRBD2 (6 bases). V lost 6 bases, J lost 5 bases, and 18 bases lay in between. The CDR3 loop spans 15 amino acids.